The 2 T cell receptor beta chains below were found in one sample sequenced in a study of identical twins. Using its own MiXCR run on the 5' RACE reads, TCRdb lists one record per CDR3 protein. Of 310,000 or so distinct CDR3 sequences detected, 8% to 9.5% appear once; the ten largest clones hold approximately 6.6%. These data were also reused for a study on yellow fever vaccine responses in identical twins.

The sample consisted of CD8+ T cells sorted from blood. These receptors were collected from a woman aged 18-29 years in good health.

This clonotype was counted many times. This chain connects TRBV6-4 to TRBJ2-1, with a tentative D call TRBD1 (5 bases). Germline CDR1 MRHNA, CDR2 SNTAGT. The CDR3 is 14 residues long. Trimming cost V 0 bases and J 5 bases, with 8 bases left between them. The CDR3 is CASSDSTEDNEQFF. CDR3 sequence (DNA): TGTGCCAGCAGTGACTCGACAGAGGACAATGAGCAGTTCTTC.

This clonotype was counted many times. V is TRBV20-1 and J is TRBJ2-1; 8 nucleotides line up with TRBD2. Germline CDR1 and CDR2: DFQATT and SNEGSKA (reference sequence). This CDR3 is built from 18 residues. Germline trimming cut 3 bases from V and 0 bases from J; bases unmatched to any gene: 13. The CDR3 bases are TGCAGTGCTAGCGGTGTTATAGGACTAGCTAACTCCTACAATGAGCAGTTCTTC. The encoded protein is CSASGVIGLANSYNEQFF.